The clone carrying this TCR beta chain is a singleton in its sample. Its specificity is not known. When the RNA was reverse transcribed, random hexamers were used with an input of about 0.45 to 1 ug. It was immunoSEQ multiplex PCR that amplified TCR beta CDR3 across 54 Vbeta and 13 Jbeta. TCRdb re-called the immunoSEQ multiplex PCR reads through MiXCR, storing one row per CDR3 protein. Among some 65,000 distinct CDR3 sequences, about 94% were seen once, and the ten largest hold about 0.6%. The source of the sample is a study of CD8 T cells in Susac syndrome. Notes on the study in general: The study conceded that relatively few individuals underwent its TCR sequencing and HLA analysis.

The multiple sclerosis controls were treatment-naive patients affected by stable or active relapsing-remitting disease. V lost 3 bases, J lost 5 bases, and 13 bases lay in between. CDR3 length: 14 amino acids. Germline V lookup: CDR1 SEHNR, CDR2 FQNEAQ (reference sequence). This TCR came from a human donor with multiple sclerosis. The sequenced sample consisted of CD8+ T cells from PBMCs. The chain has TRBV7-9 and TRBJ2-5; D unclear. CDR3: CASSFFGGSETQYF. DNA of the CDR3: TGTGCCAGCAGCTTTTTTGGCGGTTCGGAGACCCAGTACTTC. The entire variable domain, with the rest obtained from reference TRBV7-9 and TRBJ2-5, is as follows: DTGVSQNPRHKITKRGQNVTFRCDPISEHNRLYWYRQTLGQGPEFLTYFQNEAQLEKSRLLSDRFSAERPKGSFSTLEIQRTEQGDSAMYLCASSFFGGSETQYFGPGTRLLVL.